This TCR beta chain emerged from a study of blood T cell repertoires in COVID-19. Study-wide background: COVID-19 samples collected from the United States, Italy and Spain covered acute and convalescent phases. PBMCs, B-cell-depleted T cells, or T cells provided the cDNA or gDNA that made up the material.

Original analysis: Reference gene primers were amplified, and this amplification served to estimate nucleated cell counts. The data were produced by immunoSEQ multiplex PCR, yet TCRdb's version contains in-frame clones alone and is incomplete. V, J and clone size were drawn from that table, and D and trimming were deduced from the DNA. This table holds about 120,000 clones, over 70% found once. Germline V gives CDR1 MNHEY, CDR2 SVGAGI. The V end was cut by 6 bases, the J end by 2 bases, with 8 bases between. The CDR3 has 12 amino acids. The clonotype was recovered from a man between 65 and 79 years old with acute or convalescent COVID-19. The rearrangement joins TRBV6-5 to TRBJ2-7; D possibly corresponds to TRBD1 (6 bases). Input material: peripheral blood. CDR3: CASRQGAYEQYF. The CDR3 coding sequence is TGTGCCAGCAGACAGGGTGCCTACGAGCAGTACTTC.